This TCR beta chain was documented in a study of OX40 agonist ivuxolimab in advanced cancers. Baseline, cycle 4 day 1, and cycle 7 day 1 were the blood sampling points. The repertoire was sequenced with immunoSEQ multiplex PCR; TCRdb's copy has only in-frame clones and lacks some. The sample lists 90,000 or so clones; about 93% were seen once. V shed 5 bases and J shed 4 bases, with 7 bases lying between them. The germline CDR1 and CDR2 sequences are SNHLY and FYNNEI. The CDR3 runs 12 residues. The TCR sequence derives from an adult with an advanced solid tumor such as melanoma, head and neck, liver or kidney cancer. V and J are TRBV2 and TRBJ2-3; no firm D call. The specimen comprised CD4+ or CD8+ T cells sorted from blood, sampled in a trial of the OX40 agonist ivuxolimab. CDR3 sequence reads: CASSKLADTQYF. CDR3 DNA sequence: TGTGCCAGCAGTAAATTGGCAGATACGCAGTATTTT.